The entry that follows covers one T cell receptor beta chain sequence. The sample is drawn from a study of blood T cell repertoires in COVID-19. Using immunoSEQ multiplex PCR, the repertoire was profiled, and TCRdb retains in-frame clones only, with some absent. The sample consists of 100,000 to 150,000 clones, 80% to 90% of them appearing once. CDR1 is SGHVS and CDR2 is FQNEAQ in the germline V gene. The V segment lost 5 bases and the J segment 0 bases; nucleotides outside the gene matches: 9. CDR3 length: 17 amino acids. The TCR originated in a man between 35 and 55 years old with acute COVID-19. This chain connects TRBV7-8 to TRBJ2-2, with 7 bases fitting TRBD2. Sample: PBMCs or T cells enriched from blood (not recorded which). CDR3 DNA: TGTGCCAGCAGCCATACCCGCGGGAGTACGAACACCGGGGAGCTGTTTTTT. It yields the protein CASSHTRGSTNTGELFF.